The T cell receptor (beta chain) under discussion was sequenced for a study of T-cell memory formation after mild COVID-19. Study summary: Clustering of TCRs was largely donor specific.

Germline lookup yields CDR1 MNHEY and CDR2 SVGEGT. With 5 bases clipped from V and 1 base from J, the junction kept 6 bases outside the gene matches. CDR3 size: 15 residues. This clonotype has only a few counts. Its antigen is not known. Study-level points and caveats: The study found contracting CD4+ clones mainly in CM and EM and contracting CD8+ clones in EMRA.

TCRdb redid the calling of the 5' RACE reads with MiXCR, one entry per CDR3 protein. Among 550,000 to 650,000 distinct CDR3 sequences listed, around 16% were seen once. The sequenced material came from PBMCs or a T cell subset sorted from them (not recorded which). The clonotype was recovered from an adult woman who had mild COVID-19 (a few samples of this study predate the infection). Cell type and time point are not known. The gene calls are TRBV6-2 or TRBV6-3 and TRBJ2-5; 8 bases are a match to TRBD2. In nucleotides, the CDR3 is TGTGCCAGCAGTCTTGGACTAGCTAGCCAAGAGACCCAGTACTTC. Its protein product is CASSLGLASQETQYF.